What follows are 22 T cell receptor beta chains derived from one specimen sequenced in a study of T cells in localized non-small cell lung cancer. Assay: immunoSEQ multiplex PCR; the TCRdb copy retains only in-frame clones and omits some. The sample holds fewer than 20,000 clones, 91% seen once. Sequenced here: peripheral blood, sampled before any cancer treatment. These receptors all stem from a woman aged 40 to 75 with stage I lung adenocarcinoma.

V and J are TRBV5-1 and TRBJ2-2, with D hard to call. This CDR3 has 14 amino acids. V was clipped by 0 bases and J by 1 base, with 4 bases between them. The V gene's germline CDR1 is SGHRS and CDR2 YFSETQ. CDR3 region: CASSLDGNTGELFF. DNA for the CDR3: TGCGCCAGCAGCTTGGATGGGAACACCGGGGAGCTGTTTTTT. Complete variable domain (other parts from reference TRBV5-1 and TRBJ2-2): KAGVTQTPRYLIKTRGQQVTLSCSPISGHRSVSWYQQTPGQGLQFLFEYFSETQRNKGNFPGRFSGRQFSNSRSEMNVSTLELGDSALYLCASSLDGNTGELFFGEGSRLTVL.

This clone was observed a handful of times. V is TRBV9 and J is TRBJ2-5, with D perhaps matching TRBD1 (6 bases). V dropped 4 bases and J dropped 2 bases, with 15 bases sitting between them. The length of the CDR3 is 15 residues. Germline values: CDR1 SGDLS, CDR2 YYNGEE. The CDR3 is CASSITGTGQETQYF. CDR3 DNA sequence: TGTGCCAGCAGCATTACAGGGACGGGGCAAGAGACCCAGTACTTC.

The chain is built from TRBV7-2 and TRBJ1-5, with D possibly being TRBD1 (5 bases). Trimming took 3 bases from V and 2 from J, leaving 8 bases between them. Germline values: CDR1 SGHTA, CDR2 FQGNSA. The CDR3 consists of 14 residues. CDR3 amino acids: CASSFGTGNQPQHF. The CDR3 DNA follows: TGTGCCAGCAGCTTTGGGACGGGCAATCAGCCCCAGCATTTT. The full variable domain, with the rest looked up from reference TRBV7-2 and TRBJ1-5, is GAGVSQSPSNKVTEKGKDVELRCDPISGHTALYWYRQSLGQGLEFLIYFQGNSAPDKSGLPSDRFSAERTGGSVSTLTIQRTQQEDSAVYLCASSFGTGNQPQHFGDGTRLSIL.

This clone was seen only a few times. The chain joins TRBV19 to TRBJ1-5, with unresolved D. The CDR3 contains 13 residues. V dropped 7 bases and J dropped 1 base, with 8 bases sitting between them. The germline V gene encodes CDR1 LNHDA and CDR2 SQIVND (reference sequence). CDR3 residues: CASTGMSNQPQHF. CDR3 nucleotides: TGTGCCAGTACCGGCATGAGCAATCAGCCCCAGCATTTT. Full variable domain (remainder filled in from reference TRBV19 and TRBJ1-5): DGGITQSPKYLFRKEGQNVTLSCEQNLNHDAMYWYRQDPGQGLRLIYYSQIVNDFQKGDIAEGYSVSREKKESFPLTVTSAQKNPTAFYLCASTGMSNQPQHFGDGTRLSIL.

The genes are TRBV7-2 and TRBJ1-4; D is perhaps TRBD1 (6 bases). This CDR3 region has 14 residues. V was pared by 5 bases and J by 5 bases, with 12 bases between. Germline CDR1 reads SGHTA; CDR2 reads FQGNSA. The CDR3 DNA is TGTGCCAGCAGCCCCGGGGGCCGAAATGAAAAACTGTTTTTT. Protein: CASSPGGRNEKLFF.

The V gene is TRBV11-1, the J gene TRBJ1-1; possible D gene TRBD1, 5 bases. Germline V gene sequence: CDR1 SGHAT, CDR2 FQDESV (reference sequence). This CDR3 has 12 residues. Trimming removed 1 base from V and 8 bases from J, with 8 bases in between. The CDR3 coding sequence is TGTGCCAGCAGCTTAGTCCAGGGAGAAGCTTTCTTT. This encodes CASSLVQGEAFF.

The CDR3 reads CASSPEWGPNTGELFF. Here the CDR3 DNA reads TGTGCCAGCTCACCAGAGTGGGGGCCGAACACCGGGGAGCTGTTTTTT. The chain links TRBV18 to TRBJ2-2; D possibly corresponds to TRBD1 (6 bases). V lost 2 bases, J lost 0 bases, and 10 bases lay in between. Germline V CDR1 and CDR2: KGHSH, LQKENI. CDR3 size: 16 residues.

This sequence joins TRBV7-9 and TRBJ2-5, with unresolved D. CDR3 length: 13 residues. The V and J ends lost 5 bases and 2 bases respectively, with 9 bases between them. The germline V gene has CDR1 SEHNR and CDR2 FQNEAQ (reference sequence). CDR3 in amino acids: CASSPPEQETQYF. In nucleotides, the CDR3 is TGTGCCAGCAGCCCCCCGGAGCAAGAGACCCAGTACTTC.

The chain couples TRBV27 to TRBJ1-1, with D possibly TRBD1 on 5 matching bases. CDR1 MNHEY and CDR2 SMNVEV come from the germline V gene (reference sequence). The CDR3 is 14 residues long. V was trimmed by 3 bases and J by 5 bases, leaving 13 bases between them. This chain's CDR3 is CASSLEGRRTEAFF. The DNA for the CDR3 is TGTGCCAGCAGTTTGGAGGGGAGGAGGACTGAAGCTTTCTTT.

The V call is TRBV6-1, the J call TRBJ1-1, with no clear D. The V gene's germline CDR1 is MNHNS and CDR2 SASEGT. V dropped 5 bases and J dropped 3 bases, with 10 bases sitting between them. This CDR3 is 13 amino acids long. CDR3 protein: CASSKSKDTEAFF. CDR3 in DNA: TGTGCCAGCAGTAAATCGAAGGACACTGAAGCTTTCTTT.

V usage is TRBV4-2 and J usage is TRBJ2-1; possible D gene TRBD1, 5 bases. The V gene lost 5 bases and the J gene lost 7 bases, with 18 bases spanning the gap. This CDR3 is 15 amino acids long. The V gene's germline CDR1 is LGHNA and CDR2 YNFKEQ. CDR3 DNA sequence: TGTGCCAGCAGCTTGGATCAGGGATCCAGGAATGAGCAGTTCTTC. This translates into CASSLDQGSRNEQFF.

The J gene is TRBJ2-4, the V gene TRBV7-2; TRBD1 might be the D (6 bases). The CDR3 is made up of 16 amino acids. The V end lost 5 bases, the J end lost 0 bases, and 14 bases lay between the germline ends. Germline CDR1 and CDR2: SGHTA and FQGNSA. The CDR3 loop reads CASSPSGAGAKNIQYF. The DNA for the CDR3 is TGTGCCAGCAGCCCCTCAGGGGCAGGAGCCAAAAACATTCAGTACTTC. Full variable domain (missing parts from reference TRBV7-2 and TRBJ2-4): GAGVSQSPSNKVTEKGKDVELRCDPISGHTALYWYRQSLGQGLEFLIYFQGNSAPDKSGLPSDRFSAERTGGSVSTLTIQRTQQEDSAVYLCASSPSGAGAKNIQYFGAGTRLSVL.

This clone was seen just once. This sequence joins TRBV7-3 and TRBJ2-3, with 10 nucleotides matching TRBD2. This CDR3 is 19 amino acids long. With 5 bases clipped from V and 3 bases from J, the junction kept 17 bases outside the gene matches. CDR1 and CDR2 from the germline V gene are SGHTA and FQGTGA. The CDR3: CASSPQAAAGGRLTDTQYF. The CDR3 DNA reads TGTGCCAGCAGCCCCCAGGCCGCAGCGGGGGGGCGCCTTACAGATACGCAGTATTTT.

V gene TRBV19 combines with J gene TRBJ2-3; 10 bases map to TRBD1. The germline V gene has CDR1 LNHDA and CDR2 SQIVND (reference sequence). After removal of 6 bases from V and 0 bases from J, the junction contained 9 bases not matched to a gene. CDR3 length equals 17 residues. For the CDR3, the DNA is TGTGCCAGTAGCCTTCCCCGGGGACAGGGGAGCACAGATACGCAGTATTTT. It is translated as CASSLPRGQGSTDTQYF. The entire variable domain, with the rest obtained from reference TRBV19 and TRBJ2-3, is as follows: DGGITQSPKYLFRKEGQNVTLSCEQNLNHDAMYWYRQDPGQGLRLIYYSQIVNDFQKGDIAEGYSVSREKKESFPLTVTSAQKNPTAFYLCASSLPRGQGSTDTQYFGPGTRLTVL.

The CDR3 nucleotides read TGTGCCAGCAGTGCCTTAGCGGGAGGGCACACAGATACGCAGTATTTT. Translation gives CASSALAGGHTDTQYF. This chain connects TRBV6-4 to TRBJ2-3; 11 nucleotides match TRBD2. The germline CDR1 and CDR2 sequences are MRHNA and SNTAGT. V lost 4 bases to trimming and J lost 2 bases; unmatched junction nucleotides: 5. The CDR3 loop spans 16 amino acids.

This rearrangement joins TRBV19 to TRBJ2-5; D is undetermined. Trimming took off 4 bases at V and 5 bases at J, with 11 bases between the two ends. Germline lookup yields CDR1 LNHDA and CDR2 SQIVND (reference sequence). The CDR3 has 13 amino acids. The CDR3 reads CASSKARTETQYF. The CDR3 DNA reads as TGTGCCAGTAGTAAGGCACGAACGGAGACCCAGTACTTC.

The chain uses TRBV5-6 and TRBJ2-1; 9 nucleotides match TRBD1. Germline V lookup: CDR1 SGHDT, CDR2 YYEEEE. V lost 2 bases, J lost 4 bases, and 4 bases stayed unmatched. CDR3 length equals 15 residues. For the CDR3, the DNA is TGTGCCAGCAGCTTACGACAGGGGGGATACAATGAGCAGTTCTTC. Translating it yields CASSLRQGGYNEQFF.

V gene TRBV2 combines with J gene TRBJ1-5; D perhaps matches TRBD1 (6 bases). In germline, CDR1 is SNHLY, CDR2 FYNNEI. The V and J ends lost 4 bases and 5 bases respectively, with 12 bases between them. CDR3 length: 14 residues. In nucleotides, the CDR3 is TGTGCCAGCAGTGGGGGGCTTGGGGATCAGCCCCAGCATTTT. Its protein is CASSGGLGDQPQHF.

V usage is TRBV4-3 and J usage is TRBJ2-3; D call uncertain. Germline V lookup: CDR1 LGHNA, CDR2 YSLEER. The CDR3 sequence is 17 residues long. V gave up 1 base and J gave up 1 base, with 15 bases separating them. The CDR3 DNA reads TGCGCCAGCAGCCAAGGTTTCACGGGCCCCGGCACAGATACGCAGTATTTT. Translated: CASSQGFTGPGTDTQYF.

J is TRBJ2-5 and V is TRBV4-2; TRBD1 might be the D (6 bases). V lost 0 bases and J lost 0, with 8 bases in between. The CDR3 spans 15 residues. Germline CDR1 is LGHNA and CDR2 is YNFKEQ. This CDR3 reads CASSQDRGYQETQYF. The CDR3 DNA reads as TGTGCCAGCAGCCAAGATAGGGGGTACCAAGAGACCCAGTACTTC.

The chain carries TRBV6-5 and TRBJ1-2, with TRBD1 matching 9 bases. Trimming at V came to 0 bases and at J to 4 bases, leaving 3 bases not matched to a gene. This CDR3 region has 15 residues. Germline V gene sequence: CDR1 MNHEY, CDR2 SVGAGI. The CDR3 sequence is CASSYSTGGGYGYTF. CDR3 DNA: TGTGCCAGCAGTTACTCGACAGGGGGTGGCTATGGCTACACCTTC.

This chain connects TRBV9 to TRBJ1-1; D not certain. The CDR3 loop spans 14 amino acids. Looked up from germline, CDR1 is SGDLS and CDR2 is YYNGEE. Trimming removed 5 bases at V and 4 bases at J, with 15 bases between. CDR3 sequence: CASSVTRYGTEAFF. DNA of the CDR3: TGTGCCAGCAGTGTGACAAGGTACGGCACTGAAGCTTTCTTT.